This T cell receptor beta chain was recorded in a study of T cell repertoires in cytomegalovirus infection. As for the study in general: Matching HLA type, along with CMV infection, was indicated by public TCR beta signatures.

This clonotype was found many times. What it recognizes is unknown. General study points: HLA-C-restricted CMV-specific TCR beta clonotypes prevailed in the ex vivo response.

TCRdb re-analysed the reads in MiXCR, keeping a single row per CDR3 protein. Found here are 250,000 or so distinct CDR3 sequences, 15% to 20% of them singletons; the top ten hold around half. The CDR3 spans 19 residues. Germline values: CDR1 SNHLY, CDR2 FYNNEI. Trimming removed 7 bases at V and 0 bases at J, with 26 bases between. V and J are TRBV2 and TRBJ2-3; weak D call: TRBD2 (6 bases). Specimen: CD8+ T cells from PBMCs. The receptor was isolated from a human donor in good health (CMV status not recorded). Some clones in this sample may be carry-over from other donors' samples. The CDR3 DNA sequence: TGTGCCAGCAATCTGATTGTGGGACTTCGAACCCCTAGCACAGATACGCAGTATTTT. This translates into CASNLIVGLRTPSTDTQYF.